This T cell receptor (beta chain) was recovered during a study of control samples from healthy donors and cancer patients. The CDR3 spans 12 residues. Trimming removed 3 bases from V and 7 bases from J, with 9 bases in between. Profiled with immunoSEQ multiplex PCR; TCRdb holds only in-frame clones, not every one. The profile covers 150,000 or so clones, with more than 80% appearing a single time and roughly 2.5% taken by the ten largest. Sequenced sample: blood. The chain joins TRBV12-3 or TRBV12-4 to TRBJ1-1; D uncertain. The clonotype was recovered from a middle-aged man in good health. Written as DNA, the CDR3 is TGTGCCAGCAGTTTCCTTCGGAGTGAAGCTTTCTTT. It encodes CASSFLRSEAFF.